The source of this TCR beta chain is a study of blood T cell repertoires in COVID-19. Study context: Acute-phase and convalescent COVID-19 samples originated in the United States, Italy and Spain. The analysed material was cDNA or gDNA that came from T cells, B-cell-depleted T cells, or PBMCs.

The CDR3 is 15 amino acids. The V gene's germline CDR1 is SNHLY and CDR2 FYNNEI. V trimming: 4 bases; J trimming: 1 base; junction bases outside the gene matches: 2. The assay was immunoSEQ multiplex PCR, and TCRdb's table has in-frame clones only and misses some. The sample records 180,000 or so clones, approximately 85% being singletons. The TCR was taken from a woman aged 55-75 years with acute or convalescent COVID-19. Source material: peripheral blood. This sequence joins TRBV2 and TRBJ2-2, with 8 bases lining up with TRBD1. The CDR3 sequence is CASSAQGVNTGELFF. As DNA, the CDR3 is TGTGCCAGCAGTGCACAGGGGGTGAACACCGGGGAGCTGTTTTTT. Looking up the rest from reference TRBV2 and TRBJ2-2 gives the full variable domain: EPEVTQTPSHQVTQMGQEVILRCVPISNHLYFYWYRQILGQKVEFLVSFYNNEISEKSEIFDDQFSVERPDGSNFTLKIRSTKLEDSAMYFCASSAQGVNTGELFFGEGSRLTVL.